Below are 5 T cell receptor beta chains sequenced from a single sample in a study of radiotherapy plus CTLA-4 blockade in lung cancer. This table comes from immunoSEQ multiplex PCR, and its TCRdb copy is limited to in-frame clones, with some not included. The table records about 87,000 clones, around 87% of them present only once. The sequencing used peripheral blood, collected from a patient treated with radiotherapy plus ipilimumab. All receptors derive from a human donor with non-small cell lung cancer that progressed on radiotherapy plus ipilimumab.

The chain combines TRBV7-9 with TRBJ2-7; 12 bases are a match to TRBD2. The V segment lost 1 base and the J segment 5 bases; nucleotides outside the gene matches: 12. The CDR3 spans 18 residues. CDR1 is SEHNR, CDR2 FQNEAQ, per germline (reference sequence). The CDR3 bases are TGTGCCAGCAGCTTAGGTTCGGGCCTAGCGGGAGGGGCGGACGAGCAGTACTTC. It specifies CASSLGSGLAGGADEQYF.

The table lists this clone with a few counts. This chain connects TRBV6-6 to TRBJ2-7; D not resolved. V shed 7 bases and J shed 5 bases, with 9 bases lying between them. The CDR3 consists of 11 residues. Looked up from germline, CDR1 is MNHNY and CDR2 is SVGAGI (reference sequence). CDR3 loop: CASKHRNEQYF. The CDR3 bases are TGTGCCAGCAAACACCGGAACGAGCAGTACTTC.

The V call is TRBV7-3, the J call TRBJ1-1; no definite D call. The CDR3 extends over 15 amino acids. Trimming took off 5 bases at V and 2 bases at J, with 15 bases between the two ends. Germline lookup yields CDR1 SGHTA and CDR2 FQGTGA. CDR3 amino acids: CASSPLPPSNTEAFF. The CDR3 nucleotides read TGTGCCAGCAGCCCCCTCCCCCCCTCCAACACTGAAGCTTTCTTT.

CDR3 loop: CSGGGGDEQFF. The CDR3, as DNA: TGCAGCGGAGGGGGTGGCGATGAGCAGTTCTTC. J is TRBJ2-1 and V is TRBV29-1; perhaps TRBD1 as D (6 bases). V lost 7 bases to trimming and J lost 8 bases, with 12 bases between them. This CDR3 contains 11 residues. Per the germline V gene, CDR1 is SQVTM and CDR2 is ANQGSEA.

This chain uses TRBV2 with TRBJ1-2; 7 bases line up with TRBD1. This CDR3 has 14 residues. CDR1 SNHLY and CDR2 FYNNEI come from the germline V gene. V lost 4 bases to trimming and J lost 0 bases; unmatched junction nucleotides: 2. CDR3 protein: CASSAQGANYGYTF. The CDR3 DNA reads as TGTGCCAGCAGTGCTCAGGGGGCTAACTATGGCTACACCTTC. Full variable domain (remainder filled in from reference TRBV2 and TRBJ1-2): EPEVTQTPSHQVTQMGQEVILRCVPISNHLYFYWYRQILGQKVEFLVSFYNNEISEKSEIFDDQFSVERPDGSNFTLKIRSTKLEDSAMYFCASSAQGANYGYTFGSGTRLTVV.